A selection of T cell receptor beta chains follows, all from one sample in a study of breast tumors, draining lymph nodes, adjacent tissues. TCRdb re-called the multiplex PCR reads with MiXCR, one entry per CDR3 protein. This sample has some 150,000 distinct CDR3 sequences, with 33% found just once. The specimen sequenced was axillary lymph node tissue. All receptors come from a female donor with breast cancer. Some clones in this sample may be carry-over from other donors' samples. Each CDR3 is given with its conserved first and last residue. A D gene is named only where the DNA matches it firmly. Some rows have no size entry. The others give once, few or many, or a class for an expanded clone.

CDR3 protein: CASSGLAGASYEQYF; CDR3 DNA: TGTGCCAGCAGTGGTCTAGCGGGGGCTTCCTACGAGCAGTACTTC; clone size: many; V gene: TRBV2; J gene: TRBJ2-7; D gene: TRBD2
CDR3 protein: CASSLNHNQPQHF; CDR3 DNA: TGTGCCAGCAGCTTAAACCACAATCAGCCCCAGCATTTT; clone size: many; V gene: TRBV7-9; J gene: TRBJ1-5; D gene: .
CDR3 protein: CASRGAGLETQYF; CDR3 DNA: TGTGCCAGCCGGGGCGCGGGGCTTGAGACCCAGTACTTC; clone size: many; V gene: TRBV7-2; J gene: TRBJ2-5; D gene: .
CDR3 protein: CASSAATNYGYTF; CDR3 DNA: TGTGCCAGCAGCGCAGCGACTAACTATGGCTACACCTTC; clone size: many; V gene: TRBV9; J gene: TRBJ1-2; D gene: .
CDR3 protein: CASSLEAGWNEQFF; CDR3 DNA: TGTGCCAGCAGCTTGGAGGCAGGGTGGAATGAGCAGTTCTTC; clone size: .; V gene: TRBV5-6; J gene: TRBJ2-1; D gene: .
CDR3 protein: CASSYGGGQGASGANVLTF; CDR3 DNA: TGTGCCAGCAGCTACGGTGGAGGGCAGGGGGCCTCTGGGGCCAACGTCCTGACTTTC; clone size: .; V gene: TRBV7-3; J gene: TRBJ2-6; D gene: TRBD1
CDR3 protein: CASSFSRSNEQYF; CDR3 DNA: TGTGCCAGCAGTTTTAGTAGGTCTAATGAGCAGTACTTC; clone size: many; V gene: TRBV12-3/TRBV12-4; J gene: TRBJ2-7; D gene: .
CDR3 protein: CASSFSGATSYEQYF; CDR3 DNA: TGTGCCAGCAGCTTCTCCGGGGCGACCTCCTACGAGCAGTACTTC; clone size: few; V gene: TRBV5-4; J gene: TRBJ2-7; D gene: .
CDR3 protein: CASSLARDPAFFGNTIYF; CDR3 DNA: .; clone size: .; V gene: TRBV13; J gene: TRBJ1-3; D gene: .
CDR3 protein: CSVLRKGSSYEQYF; CDR3 DNA: TGCAGCGTACTTAGAAAAGGCTCTTCCTACGAGCAGTACTTC; clone size: many; V gene: TRBV29-1; J gene: TRBJ2-7; D gene: .
CDR3 protein: CASSDGQRSNNEQFF; CDR3 DNA: TGTGCCAGCAGCGATGGACAGAGGAGTAACAATGAGCAGTTCTTC; clone size: once; V gene: TRBV5-6; J gene: TRBJ2-1; D gene: .
CDR3 protein: CSARDEGTDTQYF; CDR3 DNA: TGCAGTGCTAGGGACGAGGGCACAGATACGCAGTATTTT; clone size: many; V gene: TRBV20-1; J gene: TRBJ2-3; D gene: .
CDR3 protein: CATEGQGIAGELFF; CDR3 DNA: TGTGCCACCGAGGGACAGGGGATCGCCGGGGAGCTGTTTTTT; clone size: many; V gene: TRBV25-1; J gene: TRBJ2-2; D gene: TRBD1
CDR3 protein: CATSRGSGGTYNEQFF; CDR3 DNA: TGTGCCACCAGCAGAGGTAGCGGGGGTACTTACAATGAGCAGTTCTTC; clone size: .; V gene: TRBV15; J gene: TRBJ2-1; D gene: TRBD2
CDR3 protein: CASSRDSLNTGELLF; CDR3 DNA: TGTGCCAGCAGTCGCGACAGCCTAAACACCGGGGAGCTGCTCTTT; clone size: .; V gene: TRBV2; J gene: TRBJ2-2; D gene: .
CDR3 protein: CSARGYRNSPLHF; CDR3 DNA: TGCAGTGCGAGGGGGTACCGGAATTCACCCCTCCACTTT; clone size: .; V gene: TRBV20-1; J gene: TRBJ1-6; D gene: .
CDR3 protein: CASSTQGGRSYNEQFF; CDR3 DNA: TGTGCCAGCTCCACCCAGGGGGGACGCTCCTACAATGAGCAGTTCTTC; clone size: many; V gene: TRBV7-8; J gene: TRBJ2-1; D gene: .
CDR3 protein: CASSLELAGVPDTQYF; CDR3 DNA: TGTGCCAGCAGCTTAGAACTAGCGGGAGTTCCAGATACGCAGTATTTT; clone size: .; V gene: TRBV7-8; J gene: TRBJ2-3; D gene: TRBD2
CDR3 protein: CAWSVRGHGYTF; CDR3 DNA: TGTGCCTGGAGTGTACGAGGCCATGGCTACACCTTC; clone size: many; V gene: TRBV30; J gene: TRBJ1-2; D gene: .
CDR3 protein: CASSFLTEKTSGRTSNTGELFF; CDR3 DNA: TGTGCCAGCAGCTTCCTGACCGAGAAGACTAGCGGGAGGACCTCGAACACCGGGGAGCTGTTTTTT; clone size: many; V gene: TRBV7-9; J gene: TRBJ2-2; D gene: TRBD2
CDR3 protein: CASSQGGTGGTEAFF; CDR3 DNA: TGCGCCAGCAGCCAAGGGGGGACAGGGGGCACTGAAGCTTTCTTT; clone size: few; V gene: TRBV4-3; J gene: TRBJ1-1; D gene: TRBD1
CDR3 protein: CASSHLSLGTGELFF; CDR3 DNA: TGTGCCAGCAGTCACCTCTCCCTGGGGACCGGGGAGCTGTTTTTT; clone size: many; V gene: TRBV6-5; J gene: TRBJ2-2; D gene: .
CDR3 protein: CASSFFEEQYF; CDR3 DNA: TGTGCCAGCAGTTTTTTTGAGGAGCAGTACTTC; clone size: few; V gene: TRBV28; J gene: TRBJ2-7; D gene: .
CDR3 protein: CATSDPEGTGRVGELFF; CDR3 DNA: TGTGCCACCAGTGATCCTGAGGGGACAGGGAGGGTAGGGGAGCTGTTTTTT; clone size: many; V gene: TRBV24-1; J gene: TRBJ2-2; D gene: TRBD1
CDR3 protein: CASSPVGRDNEQFF; CDR3 DNA: TGTGCCAGCAGTCCCGTAGGCCGAGACAATGAGCAGTTCTTC; clone size: few; V gene: TRBV6-6; J gene: TRBJ2-1; D gene: .
CDR3 protein: CASSSLRIGELFF; CDR3 DNA: TGTGCCAGCAGTTCCCTACGGATCGGGGAGCTGTTTTTT; clone size: many; V gene: TRBV6-5; J gene: TRBJ2-2; D gene: .
CDR3 protein: CASTAGTSGNNEQFF; CDR3 DNA: TGTGCCAGCACGGCCGGGACTAGCGGTAATAATGAGCAGTTCTTC; clone size: .; V gene: TRBV27; J gene: TRBJ2-1; D gene: TRBD2